This is a list of T cell receptor beta chains from one sample in a study of CD8+ T cells in alopecia areata. TCRdb's table, derived via immunoSEQ multiplex PCR, lists solely in-frame clones and lacks some. The sample includes some 210,000 clones, around three fifths of them seen just once. Sample: CD4+ T cells sorted from blood, taken at week 0. The receptors originated from a human donor with alopecia areata. CDR3s include the opening cysteine and the closing phenylalanine or tryptophan. The order of the fields is V gene, clone size, D gene, J gene, CDR3 DNA, CDR3 protein. A D gene is named only where the DNA matches it firmly. Only some rows state a clone size, as once, few, many or a class for expanded clones.

V gene: TRBV2; clone size: .; D gene: .; J gene: TRBJ1-5; CDR3 DNA: TGTGCCAGCAGGAACGGACAGATGAATAGCAATCAGCCCCAGCATTTT; CDR3 protein: CASRNGQMNSNQPQHF
V gene: TRBV29-1; clone size: few; D gene: .; J gene: TRBJ2-3; CDR3 DNA: TGCAGCGCCAAAACCACAGATACGCAGTATTTT; CDR3 protein: CSAKTTDTQYF
V gene: TRBV7-7; clone size: .; D gene: TRBD1; J gene: TRBJ2-5; CDR3 DNA: TGTGCCAGCAGCGCGGACAGGGAAGAGACCCAGTACTTC; CDR3 protein: CASSADREETQYF
V gene: TRBV4-2; clone size: .; D gene: TRBD1; J gene: TRBJ1-2; CDR3 DNA: TGTGCCAGCAGCCAATACAGGGGGCCTGATGGCTACACCTTC; CDR3 protein: CASSQYRGPDGYTF
V gene: TRBV7-8; clone size: .; D gene: TRBD1; J gene: TRBJ2-7; CDR3 DNA: TGTGCCAGCGCACCGGCGCGGGGACAGGGGGGATGGCAGTACTTC; CDR3 protein: CASAPARGQGGWQYF
V gene: TRBV29-1; clone size: .; D gene: TRBD2; J gene: TRBJ2-3; CDR3 DNA: TGCAGCGTTGAGCAAAGGCGGGGGGGCCCAGATACGCAGTATTTT; CDR3 protein: CSVEQRRGGPDTQYF
V gene: TRBV9; clone size: .; D gene: .; J gene: TRBJ1-2; CDR3 DNA: TGTGCCAGCAGCGTAGAAGGGAGAGCTAACTATGGCTACACCTTC; CDR3 protein: CASSVEGRANYGYTF
V gene: TRBV6-6; clone size: .; D gene: .; J gene: TRBJ2-2; CDR3 DNA: TGTGCCAGCAGAACATTCACCGGGGAGCTGTTTTTT; CDR3 protein: CASRTFTGELFF
V gene: TRBV25-1; clone size: few; D gene: TRBD1; J gene: TRBJ2-7; CDR3 DNA: TGTGCCAGCAGTGACCCAGGTGGGACAGCGCTTGGTTTGCAGTACTTC; CDR3 protein: CASSDPGGTALGLQYF
V gene: TRBV5-6; clone size: .; D gene: TRBD1; J gene: TRBJ1-5; CDR3 DNA: TGTGCCAGCAGCTTGGCCATAACAGGGGGCAATCAGCCCCAGCATTTT; CDR3 protein: CASSLAITGGNQPQHF
V gene: TRBV4-1; clone size: .; D gene: .; J gene: TRBJ2-7; CDR3 DNA: TGCGCCAGCAGCCATTCCTACGAGCAGTACTTC; CDR3 protein: CASSHSYEQYF
V gene: TRBV30; clone size: .; D gene: .; J gene: TRBJ1-2; CDR3 DNA: TGTGCCTGGAGTGTCCCGACGAATCGGAACTATGGCTACACCTTC; CDR3 protein: CAWSVPTNRNYGYTF
V gene: TRBV30; clone size: .; D gene: .; J gene: TRBJ2-7; CDR3 DNA: TGTGCCTGGAGTGTAGCAGGGGCCTACGAGCAGTACTTC; CDR3 protein: CAWSVAGAYEQYF
V gene: TRBV9; clone size: .; D gene: TRBD2; J gene: TRBJ2-5; CDR3 DNA: TGTGCCAGCAGCGCTCGGAGCGGGGGGCTTCTCCAAGAGACCCAGTACTTC; CDR3 protein: CASSARSGGLLQETQYF
V gene: TRBV27; clone size: .; D gene: .; J gene: TRBJ2-1; CDR3 DNA: TGTGCCAGCAGTCCAAGAGAAGGAGCGAGAGCAGCGAATGAGCAGTTCTTC; CDR3 protein: CASSPREGARAANEQFF
V gene: TRBV5-1; clone size: .; D gene: .; J gene: TRBJ2-1; CDR3 DNA: TGCGCCAGCAGCTTTGCCGTGGGGACGCGGGATGAGCAGTTCTTC; CDR3 protein: CASSFAVGTRDEQFF
V gene: TRBV30; clone size: .; D gene: .; J gene: TRBJ2-6; CDR3 DNA: TGTGCCTGGAGTGTTGACAGAGTCTCTGGGGCCAACGTCCTGACTTTC; CDR3 protein: CAWSVDRVSGANVLTF
V gene: TRBV30; clone size: .; D gene: .; J gene: TRBJ2-7; CDR3 DNA: TGTGCCTGGAGTTCGGCCGGCACCTACGAGCAGTACTTC; CDR3 protein: CAWSSAGTYEQYF
V gene: TRBV9; clone size: .; D gene: .; J gene: TRBJ1-5; CDR3 DNA: TGTGCCAGCAGCAAAGGGGGTTTCCATCAGCCCCAGCATTTT; CDR3 protein: CASSKGGFHQPQHF
V gene: TRBV30; clone size: .; D gene: .; J gene: TRBJ1-1; CDR3 DNA: TGTGCCTGGAGTCCGGATTTGAACACTGAAGCTTTCTTT; CDR3 protein: CAWSPDLNTEAFF
V gene: TRBV11-2; clone size: .; D gene: TRBD2; J gene: TRBJ2-3; CDR3 DNA: TGTGCCAGCAGGGCGAGAGCGGGGGGCACAGATACGCAGTATTTT; CDR3 protein: CASRARAGGTDTQYF
V gene: TRBV12-5; clone size: .; D gene: TRBD1; J gene: TRBJ1-1; CDR3 DNA: TGTGCTAGTGGTTACCCCAACAGGGGAACTGAAGCTTTCTTT; CDR3 protein: CASGYPNRGTEAFF
V gene: TRBV6-1; clone size: .; D gene: TRBD2; J gene: TRBJ2-7; CDR3 DNA: TGTGCCAGCAGCCGGACTAGCGGAGCCTCCTACGAGCAGTACTTC; CDR3 protein: CASSRTSGASYEQYF
V gene: TRBV7-2; clone size: few; D gene: .; J gene: TRBJ1-4; CDR3 DNA: TGTGCCAGCAGCTTAGTCAGGGCCGCCGTAACAACTAATGAAAAACTGTTTTTT; CDR3 protein: CASSLVRAAVTTNEKLFF
V gene: TRBV6-1; clone size: .; D gene: .; J gene: TRBJ1-1; CDR3 DNA: TGTGCCAGCAGTGAATGGGGGGGGAAGAACACTGAAGCTTTCTTT; CDR3 protein: CASSEWGGKNTEAFF
V gene: TRBV6-5; clone size: few; D gene: .; J gene: TRBJ1-2; CDR3 DNA: TGTGCCAGCTCGGGGGTGAACTATGGCTACACCTTC; CDR3 protein: CASSGVNYGYTF
V gene: TRBV7-9; clone size: .; D gene: .; J gene: TRBJ1-5; CDR3 DNA: TGTGCCAGCGCCAGGGACGGTAGCAATCAGCCCCAGCATTTT; CDR3 protein: CASARDGSNQPQHF
V gene: TRBV29-1; clone size: .; D gene: .; J gene: TRBJ1-1; CDR3 DNA: TGCAGCGTTCAGGGATTTGAAGCTTTCTTT; CDR3 protein: CSVQGFEAFF
V gene: TRBV7-3; clone size: .; D gene: .; J gene: TRBJ2-3; CDR3 DNA: TGTGCCAGCAGCCCCACGGACGGCACAGATACGCAGTATTTT; CDR3 protein: CASSPTDGTDTQYF
V gene: TRBV4-1; clone size: .; D gene: TRBD2; J gene: TRBJ2-3; CDR3 DNA: TGCGCCAGCAGCCGAGGACTAGCGGGGGGGATTAGCACAGATACGCAGTATTTT; CDR3 protein: CASSRGLAGGISTDTQYF
V gene: TRBV30; clone size: few; D gene: .; J gene: TRBJ1-5; CDR3 DNA: TGTGCCTGGAGCCCCCAAGAGGGGCCCCAGCATTTT; CDR3 protein: CAWSPQEGPQHF
V gene: TRBV30; clone size: .; D gene: .; J gene: TRBJ2-7; CDR3 DNA: TGTGCCTGGAGTCACTCCCACGAGCAGTACTTC; CDR3 protein: CAWSHSHEQYF
V gene: TRBV6-5; clone size: many; D gene: .; J gene: TRBJ1-1; CDR3 DNA: TGTGCCAGCAGTGCGACGCCGGGGGTATTCGCTGAAGCTTTCTTT; CDR3 protein: CASSATPGVFAEAFF
V gene: TRBV27; clone size: .; D gene: TRBD1; J gene: TRBJ2-7; CDR3 DNA: TGTGCCAGCAGTTTCGACAGGGCCTACGAGCAGTACTTC; CDR3 protein: CASSFDRAYEQYF
V gene: TRBV30; clone size: .; D gene: TRBD1; J gene: TRBJ1-1; CDR3 DNA: TGTGCCTGGAGTCACAGGGGGCGCGGCACTGAAGCTTTCTTT; CDR3 protein: CAWSHRGRGTEAFF
V gene: TRBV27; clone size: once; D gene: .; J gene: TRBJ2-1; CDR3 DNA: TGTGCCAGCAGTTTAATAGGGGTGGATGAGCAGTTCTTC; CDR3 protein: CASSLIGVDEQFF
V gene: TRBV30; clone size: .; D gene: .; J gene: TRBJ1-1; CDR3 DNA: TGTGCCTGGAGTGTACCGTTGGTACAGCATAAAGCTTTCTTT; CDR3 protein: CAWSVPLVQHKAFF
V gene: TRBV5-1; clone size: few; D gene: TRBD1; J gene: TRBJ1-2; CDR3 DNA: TGCGCCAGCAGCGTAAAGCCCCAGGGGGAAGCTAACTATGGCTACACCTTC; CDR3 protein: CASSVKPQGEANYGYTF
V gene: TRBV6-5; clone size: few; D gene: .; J gene: TRBJ1-1; CDR3 DNA: TGTGCCAGCAGTTACGACAGCCCAGCAACTGAAGCTTTCTTT; CDR3 protein: CASSYDSPATEAFF
V gene: TRBV4-1; clone size: .; D gene: .; J gene: TRBJ2-3; CDR3 DNA: TGCGCCAGCAGCCAAGACTCTGGCGGGACGGGTGCAGATACGCAGTATTTT; CDR3 protein: CASSQDSGGTGADTQYF
V gene: TRBV5-1; clone size: .; D gene: .; J gene: TRBJ2-5; CDR3 DNA: TGCGCCAGCAGCTTGGAACAGGGCTGGGAGACCCAGTACTTC; CDR3 protein: CASSLEQGWETQYF
V gene: TRBV30; clone size: .; D gene: .; J gene: TRBJ1-1; CDR3 DNA: TGTGCCTGGACCACAGGCGCTGAAGCTTTCTTT; CDR3 protein: CAWTTGAEAFF
V gene: TRBV29-1; clone size: .; D gene: TRBD1; J gene: TRBJ1-1; CDR3 DNA: TGCAGCGTTAGGGACAGACGTGGGAACACTGAAGCTTTCTTT; CDR3 protein: CSVRDRRGNTEAFF
V gene: TRBV2; clone size: few; D gene: .; J gene: TRBJ1-6; CDR3 DNA: TGTGCCGCCCAGCGTGAGGGACCTAATAATTCACCCCTCCACTTT; CDR3 protein: CAAQREGPNNSPLHF
V gene: TRBV6-5; clone size: .; D gene: .; J gene: TRBJ1-1; CDR3 DNA: TGTGCCAGCAGTTACCGTCCTGCGGTGGGTACTGAAGCTTTCTTT; CDR3 protein: CASSYRPAVGTEAFF
V gene: TRBV5-4; clone size: few; D gene: TRBD2; J gene: TRBJ2-3; CDR3 DNA: TGTGCCAGCGGGCGGGGGACAGATACGCAGTATTTT; CDR3 protein: CASGRGTDTQYF
V gene: TRBV2; clone size: few; D gene: .; J gene: TRBJ1-1; CDR3 DNA: TGTGCCACCATGCAGGGTCCCGCCAGGCACACTGAAGCTTTCTTT; CDR3 protein: CATMQGPARHTEAFF
V gene: TRBV6-1; clone size: few; D gene: .; J gene: TRBJ1-1; CDR3 DNA: TGTGCCAGCAGTCGAATCGCCTACACTGAAGCTTTCTTT; CDR3 protein: CASSRIAYTEAFF
V gene: TRBV7-8; clone size: .; D gene: .; J gene: TRBJ2-5; CDR3 DNA: TGTGCCAGCAGCTTAAACAGGGCTTGGGAGACCCAGTACTTC; CDR3 protein: CASSLNRAWETQYF
V gene: TRBV30; clone size: few; D gene: TRBD1; J gene: TRBJ1-4; CDR3 DNA: TGTGCCTGGAGTGTACTCGCAGGGGGTGTTGAAAAACTGTTTTTT; CDR3 protein: CAWSVLAGGVEKLFF
V gene: TRBV7-9; clone size: .; D gene: .; J gene: TRBJ2-7; CDR3 DNA: TGTGCCAGCAGCTTAGAAGTGGACTCCGAGCAGTACTTC; CDR3 protein: CASSLEVDSEQYF
V gene: TRBV30; clone size: .; D gene: .; J gene: TRBJ1-2; CDR3 DNA: TGTGCCTGGAGTACGGGACGGTCCTATGGCTACACCTTC; CDR3 protein: CAWSTGRSYGYTF
V gene: TRBV20-1; clone size: .; D gene: .; J gene: TRBJ1-1; CDR3 DNA: TGCAGTGCTCCACTCCGGATAGAAGCTTTCTTT; CDR3 protein: CSAPLRIEAFF
V gene: TRBV30; clone size: .; D gene: .; J gene: TRBJ1-4; CDR3 DNA: TGTGCCTGGAGAAGTCAGAGTAATGAAAAACTGTTTTTT; CDR3 protein: CAWRSQSNEKLFF
V gene: TRBV29-1; clone size: few; D gene: .; J gene: TRBJ2-7; CDR3 DNA: TGCAGCGTTGAGGATACCTACGAGCAGTACTTC; CDR3 protein: CSVEDTYEQYF
V gene: TRBV29-1; clone size: few; D gene: .; J gene: TRBJ2-7; CDR3 DNA: TGCAGCGTTGAATTGACGGTTCACGAGCAGTACTTC; CDR3 protein: CSVELTVHEQYF
V gene: TRBV9; clone size: .; D gene: .; J gene: TRBJ1-2; CDR3 DNA: TGTGCCAGCAGCGTACAGGCCGAGCCCTATGGCTACACCTTC; CDR3 protein: CASSVQAEPYGYTF
V gene: TRBV18; clone size: many; D gene: TRBD1; J gene: TRBJ1-4; CDR3 DNA: TGTGCCAGCTCACCACTCAAGTCGGGACAGGGTTGGGAAAAACTGTTTTTT; CDR3 protein: CASSPLKSGQGWEKLFF
V gene: TRBV30; clone size: few; D gene: .; J gene: TRBJ2-5; CDR3 DNA: TGTGCCTGGAGTGTTGGTGGACAGCAAGAGACCCAGTACTTC; CDR3 protein: CAWSVGGQQETQYF